The 19 T cell receptor beta chains in this list originate from one sample, sequenced in a study of cytomegalovirus exposure and HLA in healthy donors. PCR involved 60 Vbeta and 13 Jbeta primers. Generated by immunoSEQ multiplex PCR, the TCRdb table keeps only in-frame clones and is missing some. The sample lists 55,000 to 70,000 clones, 77% occurring once. The sample comprised PBMCs. The source is a male donor in good health and CMV-seropositive.

This clone was recorded once. Here the CDR3 reads CASSSQDRAPLHF. The CDR3 DNA reads TGTGCCAGCAGCTCCCAGGACAGGGCTCCCCTCCACTTT. This rearrangement joins TRBV11-2 to TRBJ1-6, with 8 bases aligning to TRBD1. V was pared by 4 bases and J by 13 bases, with 6 bases of the junction left unmatched. The CDR3 has 13 amino acids. Germline V gives CDR1 SGHAT, CDR2 FQNNGV. Complete variable domain (other parts from reference TRBV11-2 and TRBJ1-6): EAGVAQSPRYKIIEKRQSVAFWCNPISGHATLYWYQQILGQGPKLLIQFQNNGVVDDSQLPKDRFSAERLKGVDSTLKIQPAKLEDSAVYLCASSSQDRAPLHFGNGTRLTVT.

This chain uses TRBV7-9 with TRBJ2-3, with TRBD1 matching 12 bases. This CDR3 is 17 amino acids long. The J segment lost 2 bases and the V segment lost 5 bases, leaving 8 bases of the junction unmatched. Germline V gene data show CDR1 as SEHNR and CDR2 as FQNEAQ (reference sequence). The CDR3 spells CASSLGTGGFSTDTQYF. The CDR3 DNA reads TGTGCCAGCAGCCTGGGGACAGGGGGCTTCTCCACAGATACGCAGTATTTT.

The chain recombines TRBV15 with TRBJ1-1, with D unresolved. The V end was cut by 0 bases, the J end by 8 bases, with 10 bases between. Per the germline V gene, CDR1 is LNHNV and CDR2 is YYDKDF (reference sequence). There are 13 residues in the CDR3. CDR3 DNA: TGTGCCACCAGCAGAGATCGTACTCGCGAAGCTTTCTTT. Protein sequence: CATSRDRTREAFF. Supplemented by reference TRBV15 and TRBJ1-1, the full variable domain reads DAMVIQNPRYQVTQFGKPVTLSCSQTLNHNVMYWYQQKSSQAPKLLFHYYDKDFNNEADTPDNFQSRRPNTSFCFLDIRSPGLGDTAMYLCATSRDRTREAFFGQGTRLTVV.

The chain has TRBV5-4 and TRBJ2-5; 10 bases agree with TRBD2. The CDR3 is 14 amino acids. Trimming cost V 3 bases and J 4 bases; bases outside gene matches: 3. CDR1 SGHNT and CDR2 YYREEE come from the germline V gene (reference sequence). CDR3 sequence reads: CASSYGTSAETQYF. The CDR3 DNA is TGTGCCAGCAGCTACGGGACTAGCGCAGAGACCCAGTACTTC.

This sequence joins TRBV7-9 and TRBJ2-1, with 8 bases matching TRBD1. The CDR3 spans 15 residues. CDR1 is SEHNR, CDR2 FQNEAQ, per germline (reference sequence). V trimming: 1 base; J trimming: 7 bases; junction bases outside the gene matches: 6. This CDR3 reads CASSLVVTGGNEQFF. CDR3 nucleotide sequence: TGTGCCAGCAGCTTAGTCGTTACAGGGGGGAATGAGCAGTTCTTC. The full variable domain, in which reference TRBV7-9 and TRBJ2-1 provide the parts outside the CDR3, is DTGVSQNPRHKITKRGQNVTFRCDPISEHNRLYWYRQTLGQGPEFLTYFQNEAQLEKSRLLSDRFSAERPKGSFSTLEIQRTEQGDSAMYLCASSLVVTGGNEQFFGPGTRLTVL.

The J gene is TRBJ1-1, the V gene TRBV6-5; 7 bases fit TRBD1. With V trimmed by 0 bases and J by 0 bases, 4 bases remained unmatched. Germline V CDR1 and CDR2: MNHEY, SVGAGI. The CDR3 sequence is 16 residues long. Here the CDR3 reads CASSYSAGGMNTEAFF. The CDR3 coding sequence is TGTGCCAGCAGTTACTCGGCAGGGGGGATGAACACTGAAGCTTTCTTT.

The V and J genes are TRBV28 and TRBJ2-2, with 8 bases lining up with TRBD2. Germline CDR1 is MDHEN and CDR2 is SYDVKM. Trimming at V came to 2 bases and at J to 0 bases, leaving 5 bases not matched to a gene. This CDR3 has 17 amino acids. As DNA, the CDR3 is TGTGCCAGCAGTTTAGTGCGGGGGGCTACGAACACCGGGGAGCTGTTTTTT. It specifies CASSLVRGATNTGELFF.

J is TRBJ1-1 and V is TRBV30; D call uncertain. Trimming cost V 5 bases and J 5 bases, with 6 bases left between them. Germline V lookup: CDR1 GTSNPN, CDR2 SVGIG (reference sequence). The CDR3 contains 10 residues. Here the CDR3 reads CAWARTEAFF. Written as DNA, the CDR3 is TGTGCCTGGGCCCGGACTGAAGCTTTCTTT.

In this sample, this clone turned up a few times. The rearrangement uses TRBV4-3 and TRBJ1-1; D gene unclear. V was trimmed by 0 bases and J by 2 bases, leaving 13 bases between them. The CDR3 spans 16 residues. The germline CDR1 and CDR2 sequences are LGHNA and YSLEER. CDR3 sequence (DNA): TGCGCCAGCAGCCAAGAACTGGGCAACCTTAACACTGAAGCTTTCTTT. Residues: CASSQELGNLNTEAFF.

The chain has TRBV30 and TRBJ2-5; 8 nucleotides agree with TRBD1. J gave up 5 bases and V 1 base, and 9 bases lay outside the gene matches. The CDR3 is 15 residues long. The germline CDR1 and CDR2 sequences are GTSNPN and SVGIG (reference sequence). CDR3 DNA sequence: TGTGCCTGGAGTGGGGGGGACAGGTTGAGCGAGACCCAGTACTTC. Translated: CAWSGGDRLSETQYF.

The rearrangement uses TRBV7-2 and TRBJ2-6; D possibly corresponds to TRBD1 (6 bases). The CDR3 contains 17 residues. CDR1 and CDR2 (germline): SGHTA, FQGNSA. V was cut by 3 bases and J by 0 bases, with 12 bases left in between. The CDR3 DNA reads TGTGCCAGCAGCTTTAGGGACACGTACTCTGGGGCCAACGTCCTGACTTTC. This gives the protein CASSFRDTYSGANVLTF.

The rearrangement joins TRBV5-1 to TRBJ2-7, with D unclear. V lost 3 bases, J lost 0 bases, and 4 bases lay in between. This CDR3 comprises 12 residues. Germline CDR1 reads SGHRS; CDR2 reads YFSETQ. DNA for the CDR3: TGCGCCAGCAGCTCGAGCTCCTACGAGCAGTACTTC. Protein product: CASSSSSYEQYF.

The chain uses TRBV5-1 and TRBJ2-1, with D hard to call. CDR3 length: 13 amino acids. Germline CDR1 SGHRS, CDR2 YFSETQ. V was cut by 7 bases and J by 5 bases, with 13 bases left in between. The CDR3 DNA reads TGCGCCAGCGCCCCTTACGGAGACAATGAGCAGTTCTTC. Translated, it gives CASAPYGDNEQFF.

This clone was recorded once. J is TRBJ2-1 and V is TRBV4-1, with 8 bases aligning to TRBD1. The CDR3 length is 16 residues. Trimming cost V 7 bases and J 8 bases; bases outside gene matches: 16. Germline V gene sequence: CDR1 MGHRA, CDR2 YSYEKL. The CDR3 loop reads CASTRPLTGGRHEQFF. The CDR3 DNA reads TGCGCCAGCACTCGACCTCTAACAGGGGGACGACATGAGCAGTTCTTC.

The chain combines TRBV4-3 with TRBJ2-2; 7 nucleotides align to TRBD1. Losses at the gene ends were 0 bases for V and 2 bases for J; bases not matched to a gene: 9. Germline V gene sequence: CDR1 LGHNA, CDR2 YSLEER. The CDR3 loop spans 18 amino acids. The CDR3 loop is CASSQERRVGGNTGELFF. In nucleotides, the CDR3 is TGCGCCAGCAGCCAAGAGAGGCGGGTAGGGGGCAACACCGGGGAGCTGTTTTTT.

V gene TRBV30 combines with J gene TRBJ1-1, with D possibly being TRBD1 (6 bases). V was clipped by 2 bases and J by 3 bases, with 10 bases between them. Looked up from germline, CDR1 is GTSNPN and CDR2 is SVGIG (reference sequence). The CDR3 is made up of 13 amino acids. CDR3 loop: CAWSRGADTEAFF. CDR3 in DNA: TGTGCCTGGAGTCGGGGGGCTGACACTGAAGCTTTCTTT.

The chain joins TRBV13 to TRBJ2-7, with D uncertain. V was clipped by 2 bases and J by 0 bases, with 5 bases between them. The CDR3 contains 13 residues. Germline values: CDR1 PRHDT, CDR2 FYEKMQ (reference sequence). CDR3 coding DNA: TGTGCCAGCAGCTTACAGGTCTCCTACGAGCAGTACTTC. Protein: CASSLQVSYEQYF.

The count of this clone is one. V and J are TRBV27 and TRBJ2-5; 14 bases line up with TRBD2. The CDR3 has 17 amino acids. CDR1 and CDR2 (germline): MNHEY, SMNVEV (reference sequence). V trimming: 5 bases; J trimming: 5 bases; junction bases outside the gene matches: 10. The CDR3 DNA sequence: TGTGCCAGCAGTCCTTTCAGACTAGCGGGGGGGCTTGAGACCCAGTACTTC. This gives the protein CASSPFRLAGGLETQYF.

This rearrangement joins TRBV30 to TRBJ2-2; D unclear. Trimming took off 3 bases at V and 8 bases at J, with 13 bases between the two ends. Germline lookup yields CDR1 GTSNPN and CDR2 SVGIG (reference sequence). This CDR3 has 13 amino acids. CDR3 protein: CAWSPDPRGELFF. DNA of the CDR3: TGTGCCTGGAGCCCCGATCCCAGGGGGGAGCTGTTTTTT.